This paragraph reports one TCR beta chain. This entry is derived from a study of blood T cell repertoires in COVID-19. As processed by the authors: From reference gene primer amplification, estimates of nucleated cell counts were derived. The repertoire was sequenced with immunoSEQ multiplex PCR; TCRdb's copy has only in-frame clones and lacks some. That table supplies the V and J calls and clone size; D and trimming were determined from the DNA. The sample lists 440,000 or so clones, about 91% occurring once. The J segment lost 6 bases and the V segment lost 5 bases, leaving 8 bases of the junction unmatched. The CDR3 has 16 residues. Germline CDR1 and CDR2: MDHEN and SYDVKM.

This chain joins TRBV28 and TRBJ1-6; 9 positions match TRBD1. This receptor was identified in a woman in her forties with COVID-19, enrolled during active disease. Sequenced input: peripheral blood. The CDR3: CASSGGTGIGNSPLHF. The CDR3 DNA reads TGTGCCAGCAGTGGCGGGACAGGGATAGGTAATTCACCCCTCCACTTT. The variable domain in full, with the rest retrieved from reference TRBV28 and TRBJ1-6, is DVKVTQSSRYLVKRTGEKVFLECVQDMDHENMFWYRQDPGLGLRLIYFSYDVKMKEKGDIPEGYSVSREKKERFSLILESASTNQTSMYLCASSGGTGIGNSPLHFGNGTRLTVT.